This TCR beta chain was recorded in a study of PD-1 blockade in classical Hodgkin lymphoma. Each patient experienced a relapse that followed autologous stem cell transplantation, and brentuximab vedotin exposure varied. Negative selection with magnets was how CD8+ T cells were isolated from the thawed PBMCs. Best responses were complete response, partial response or progressive disease. TCRdb's table, derived via immunoSEQ multiplex PCR, lists solely in-frame clones and lacks some. The table has about 27,000 clones, roughly 88% seen once. Regarding the study as a whole: The study reported lower baseline TCR diversity in newly diagnosed patients than in healthy donors. It was CD4+ TCR diversity, not CD8+, that rose significantly by C4D1. The diversity seen at baseline in complete responders resembled that of newly diagnosed patients.

To note about this clone: Its antigen is not known.

The CDR3 loop spans 14 amino acids. The germline V and J ends were trimmed by 4 bases and 3 bases, with 14 bases remaining between them. CDR1 and CDR2 (germline): SGHDT, YYEEEE. This sample comprised CD8+ T cells from blood, obtained at baseline. The chain joins TRBV5-6 to TRBJ2-7, with D possibly TRBD1 on 6 matching bases. This receptor was identified in a human donor with classical Hodgkin lymphoma. CDR3 sequence (DNA): TGTGCCAGCAGCCAGTCGACAGGCGTCTACGAGCAGTACTTC. Translated: CASSQSTGVYEQYF.